This TCR beta chain was identified in a study of vaccination effects on CD4 cells after COVID-19. Looking at the study overall: Each participant received a vaccine that was either BNT162b2 or mRNA-1273, given as two doses.

The V end lost 7 bases, the J end lost 0 bases, and 13 bases lay between the germline ends. This CDR3 has 15 residues. The germline V gene encodes CDR1 SNHLY and CDR2 FYNNEI. Here immunoSEQ multiplex PCR was the method, and the copy in TCRdb shows in-frame clones only, minus some. The sample consists of tens of thousands of clones, approximately 74% of them appearing once. Antigen-specific CD4+ T cell clonotypes were called by their expansion after viral peptide-pool culture in ViraFEST. It was after approximately 11 days of culture that CD4+ T cells were isolated. For each well, two million PBMC were cultured with 10 IU/ml IL-2 and roughly 9.2 ug/ml peptides. Days 3 and 7 saw half the medium replaced with IL-2 medium. Regarding this clone: Its antigen is unknown.

General study points: Clones from infection and from vaccination both contracted markedly late after vaccination.

The receptor's source is a human donor who received a COVID-19 vaccine. This chain uses TRBV2 with TRBJ2-1; a weak D match, TRBD1 (6 bases). Sequences were derived from CD4+ T cells from PBMCs cultured with HCoV-229E spike peptides, sampled before COVID-19 vaccination. CDR3 sequence: CASTEQGSSYNEQFF. CDR3 nucleotides: TGTGCCAGCACGGAACAGGGCAGCTCCTACAATGAGCAGTTCTTC.